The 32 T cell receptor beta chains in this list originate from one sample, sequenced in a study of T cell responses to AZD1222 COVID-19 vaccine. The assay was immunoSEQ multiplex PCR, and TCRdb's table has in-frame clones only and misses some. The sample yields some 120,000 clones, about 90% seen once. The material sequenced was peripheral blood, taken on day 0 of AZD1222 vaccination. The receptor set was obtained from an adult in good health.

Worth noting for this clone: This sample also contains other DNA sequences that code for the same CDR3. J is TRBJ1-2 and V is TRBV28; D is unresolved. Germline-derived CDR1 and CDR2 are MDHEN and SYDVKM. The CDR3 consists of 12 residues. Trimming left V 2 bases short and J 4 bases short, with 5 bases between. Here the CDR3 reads CASSLAAYGYTF. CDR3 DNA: TGTGCCAGCAGTTTAGCAGCCTATGGCTACACCTTC.

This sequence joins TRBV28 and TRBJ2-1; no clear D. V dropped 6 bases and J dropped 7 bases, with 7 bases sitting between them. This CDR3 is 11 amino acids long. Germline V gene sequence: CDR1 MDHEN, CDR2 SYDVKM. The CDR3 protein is CASSVTNEQFF. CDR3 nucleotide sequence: TGTGCCAGCAGCGTAACTAATGAGCAGTTCTTC.

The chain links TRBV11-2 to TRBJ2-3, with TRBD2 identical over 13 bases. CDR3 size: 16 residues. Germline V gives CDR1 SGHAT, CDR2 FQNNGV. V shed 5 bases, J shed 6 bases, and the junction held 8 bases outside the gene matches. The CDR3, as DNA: TGTGCCAGCAGCACTCGACTAGCGGGAGGCCCGGATACGCAGTATTTT. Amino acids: CASSTRLAGGPDTQYF.

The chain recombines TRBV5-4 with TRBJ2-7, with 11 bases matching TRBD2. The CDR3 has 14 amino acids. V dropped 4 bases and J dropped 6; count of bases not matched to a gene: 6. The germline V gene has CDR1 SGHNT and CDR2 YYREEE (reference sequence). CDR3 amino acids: CASSVELAGVEQYF. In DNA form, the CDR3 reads TGTGCCAGCAGCGTGGAACTAGCGGGAGTCGAGCAGTACTTC. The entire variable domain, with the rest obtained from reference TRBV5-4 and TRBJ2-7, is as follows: ETGVTQSPTHLIKTRGQQVTLRCSSQSGHNTVSWYQQALGQGPQFIFQYYREEENGRGNFPPRFSGLQFPNYSSELNVNALELDDSALYLCASSVELAGVEQYFGPGTRLTVT.

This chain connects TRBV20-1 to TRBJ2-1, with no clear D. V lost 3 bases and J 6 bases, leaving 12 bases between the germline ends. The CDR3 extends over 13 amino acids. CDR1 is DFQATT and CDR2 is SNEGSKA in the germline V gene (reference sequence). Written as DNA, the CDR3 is TGCAGTGCTAGTTTGCAAACCGGCAATGAGCAGTTCTTC. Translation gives CSASLQTGNEQFF.

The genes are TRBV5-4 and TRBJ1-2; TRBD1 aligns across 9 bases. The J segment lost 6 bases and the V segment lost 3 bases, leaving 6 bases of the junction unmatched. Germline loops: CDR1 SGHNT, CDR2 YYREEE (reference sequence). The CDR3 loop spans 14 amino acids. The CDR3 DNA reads TGTGCCAGCAGCTGGGGACAGGGAGATGATGGCTACACCTTC. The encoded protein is CASSWGQGDDGYTF. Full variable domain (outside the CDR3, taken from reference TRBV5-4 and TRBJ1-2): ETGVTQSPTHLIKTRGQQVTLRCSSQSGHNTVSWYQQALGQGPQFIFQYYREEENGRGNFPPRFSGLQFPNYSSELNVNALELDDSALYLCASSWGQGDDGYTFGSGTRLTVV.

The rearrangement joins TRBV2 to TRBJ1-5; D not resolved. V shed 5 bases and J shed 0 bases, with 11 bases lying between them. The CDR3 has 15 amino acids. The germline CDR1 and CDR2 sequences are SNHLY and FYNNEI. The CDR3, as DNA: TGTGCCAGCAGTTATCAGGACCTTAGCAATCAGCCCCAGCATTTT. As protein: CASSYQDLSNQPQHF.

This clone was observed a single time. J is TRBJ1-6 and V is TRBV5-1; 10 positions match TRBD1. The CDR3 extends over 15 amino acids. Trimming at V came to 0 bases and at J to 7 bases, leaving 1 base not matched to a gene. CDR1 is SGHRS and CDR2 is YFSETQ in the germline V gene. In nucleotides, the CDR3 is TGCGCCAGCAGCTTGGGGACAGGGGGAAATTCACCCCTCCACTTT. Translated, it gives CASSLGTGGNSPLHF.

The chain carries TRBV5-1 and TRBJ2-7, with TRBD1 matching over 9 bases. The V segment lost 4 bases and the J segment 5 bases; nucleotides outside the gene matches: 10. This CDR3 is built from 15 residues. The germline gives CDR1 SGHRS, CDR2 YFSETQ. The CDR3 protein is CASSITGTGKNEQYF. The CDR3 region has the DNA TGCGCCAGCAGCATCACCGGGACAGGGAAGAACGAGCAGTACTTC.

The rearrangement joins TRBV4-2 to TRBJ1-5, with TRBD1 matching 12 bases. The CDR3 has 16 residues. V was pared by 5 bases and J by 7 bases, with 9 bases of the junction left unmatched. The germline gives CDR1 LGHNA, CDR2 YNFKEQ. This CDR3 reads CASSSGTGGSRQPQHF. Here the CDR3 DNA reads TGTGCCAGCAGCTCGGGGACAGGGGGCTCTCGACAGCCCCAGCATTTT.

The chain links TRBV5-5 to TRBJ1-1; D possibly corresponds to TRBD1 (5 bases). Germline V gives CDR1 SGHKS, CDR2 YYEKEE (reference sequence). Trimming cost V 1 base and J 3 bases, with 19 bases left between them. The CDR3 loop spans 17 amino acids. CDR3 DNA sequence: TGTGCCAGCAGCTTGAGATTCGTCGGGGCGGGGGACACTGAAGCTTTCTTT. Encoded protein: CASSLRFVGAGDTEAFF.

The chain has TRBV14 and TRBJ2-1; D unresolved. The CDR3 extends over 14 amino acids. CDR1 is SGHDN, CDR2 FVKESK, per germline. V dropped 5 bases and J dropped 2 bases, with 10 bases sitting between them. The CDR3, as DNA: TGTGCCAGCAGCTTAATTACCGCCTACAATGAGCAGTTCTTC. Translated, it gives CASSLITAYNEQFF.

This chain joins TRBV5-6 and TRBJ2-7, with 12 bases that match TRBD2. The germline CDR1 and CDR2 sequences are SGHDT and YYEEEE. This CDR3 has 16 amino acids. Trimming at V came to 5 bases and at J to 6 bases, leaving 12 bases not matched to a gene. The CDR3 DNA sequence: TGTGCCAGCAGTTACCAACCTCTAGCGGGAGGGTCCGAGCAGTACTTC. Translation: CASSYQPLAGGSEQYF.

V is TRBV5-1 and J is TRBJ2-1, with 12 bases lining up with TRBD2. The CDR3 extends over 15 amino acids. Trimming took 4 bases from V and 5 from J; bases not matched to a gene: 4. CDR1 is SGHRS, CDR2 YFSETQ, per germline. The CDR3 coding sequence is TGCGCCAGCAGCATGGGACTAGCGGGCGACAATGAGCAGTTCTTC. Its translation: CASSMGLAGDNEQFF.

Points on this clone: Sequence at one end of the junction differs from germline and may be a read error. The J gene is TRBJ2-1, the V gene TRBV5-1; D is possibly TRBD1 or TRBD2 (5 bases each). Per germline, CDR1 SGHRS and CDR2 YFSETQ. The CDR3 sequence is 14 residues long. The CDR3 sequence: CASSEGREFLLQVF. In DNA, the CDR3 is TGCGCCAGCAGCGAGGGACGGGAATTTTTACTCCAAGTCTTC.

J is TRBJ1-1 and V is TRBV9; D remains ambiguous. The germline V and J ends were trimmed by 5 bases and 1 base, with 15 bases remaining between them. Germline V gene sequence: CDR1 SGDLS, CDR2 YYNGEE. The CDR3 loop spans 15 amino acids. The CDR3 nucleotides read TGTGCCAGCAGACTGGCCCCCACTGGGAACACTGAAGCTTTCTTT. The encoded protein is CASRLAPTGNTEAFF.

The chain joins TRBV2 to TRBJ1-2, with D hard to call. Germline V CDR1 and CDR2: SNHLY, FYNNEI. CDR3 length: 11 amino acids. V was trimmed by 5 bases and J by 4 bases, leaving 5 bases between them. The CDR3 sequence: CASSKAYGYTF. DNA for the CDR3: TGTGCCAGCAGTAAGGCCTATGGCTACACCTTC.

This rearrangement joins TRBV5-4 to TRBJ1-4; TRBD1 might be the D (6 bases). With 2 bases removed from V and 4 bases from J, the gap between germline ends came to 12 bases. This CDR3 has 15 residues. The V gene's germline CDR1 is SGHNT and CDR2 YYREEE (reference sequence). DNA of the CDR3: TGTGCCAGCAGCTTCCGGGACAACTATAATGAAAAACTGTTTTTT. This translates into CASSFRDNYNEKLFF.

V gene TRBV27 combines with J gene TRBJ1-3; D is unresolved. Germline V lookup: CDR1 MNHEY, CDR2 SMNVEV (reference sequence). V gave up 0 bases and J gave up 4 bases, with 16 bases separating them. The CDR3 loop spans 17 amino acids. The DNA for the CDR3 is TGTGCCAGCAGTTTATCCGCTCCCGGATTAACGGGAAACACCATATATTTT. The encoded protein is CASSLSAPGLTGNTIYF.

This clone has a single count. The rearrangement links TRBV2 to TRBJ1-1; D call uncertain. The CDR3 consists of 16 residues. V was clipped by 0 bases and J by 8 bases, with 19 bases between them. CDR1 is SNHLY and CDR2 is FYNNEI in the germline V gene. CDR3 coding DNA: TGTGCCAGCAGTGAAGCGAGATCGAGGTTTTCCGGGGAAGCTTTCTTT. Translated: CASSEARSRFSGEAFF.

The CDR3 DNA follows: TGTGCTAGTGCTCGAACCAGGAACACTGAAGCTTTCTTT. Its translation: CASARTRNTEAFF. This chain joins TRBV12-5 and TRBJ1-1; no clear D gene. In germline, CDR1 is LGHNT, CDR2 FRNRAP. This CDR3 comprises 13 residues. Trimming shortened V by 7 bases and J by 1 base, and 10 bases separated the two germline ends.

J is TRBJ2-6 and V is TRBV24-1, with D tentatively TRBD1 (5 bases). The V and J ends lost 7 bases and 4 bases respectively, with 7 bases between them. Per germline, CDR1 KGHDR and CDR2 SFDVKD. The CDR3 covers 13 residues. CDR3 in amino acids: CATRGAGANVLTF. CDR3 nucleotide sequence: TGTGCCACCAGAGGGGCCGGGGCCAACGTCCTGACTTTC.

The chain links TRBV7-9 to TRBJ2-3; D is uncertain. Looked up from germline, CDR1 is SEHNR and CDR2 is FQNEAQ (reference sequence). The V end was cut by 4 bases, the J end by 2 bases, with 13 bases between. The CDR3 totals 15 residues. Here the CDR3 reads CASSSDWGATDTQYF. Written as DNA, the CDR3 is TGTGCCAGCAGCTCCGATTGGGGTGCCACAGATACGCAGTATTTT.

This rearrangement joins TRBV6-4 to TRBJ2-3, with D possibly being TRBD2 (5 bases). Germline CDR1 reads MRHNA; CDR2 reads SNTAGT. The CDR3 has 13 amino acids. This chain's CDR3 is CAVARESTDTQYF. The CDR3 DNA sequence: TGTGCGGTAGCGCGCGAGAGCACAGATACGCAGTATTTT.

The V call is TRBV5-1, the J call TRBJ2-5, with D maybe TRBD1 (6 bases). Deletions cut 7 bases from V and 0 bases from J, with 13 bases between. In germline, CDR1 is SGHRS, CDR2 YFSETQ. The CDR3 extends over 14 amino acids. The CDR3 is CASSYQGNQETQYF. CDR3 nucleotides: TGCGCCAGCTCCTACCAGGGGAACCAAGAGACCCAGTACTTC.

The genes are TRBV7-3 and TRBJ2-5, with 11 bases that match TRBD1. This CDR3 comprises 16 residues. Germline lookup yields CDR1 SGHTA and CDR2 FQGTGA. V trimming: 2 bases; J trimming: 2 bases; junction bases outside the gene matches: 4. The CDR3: CASSLGTGGGQETQYF. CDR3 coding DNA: TGTGCCAGCAGCTTAGGGACAGGGGGTGGGCAAGAGACCCAGTACTTC.

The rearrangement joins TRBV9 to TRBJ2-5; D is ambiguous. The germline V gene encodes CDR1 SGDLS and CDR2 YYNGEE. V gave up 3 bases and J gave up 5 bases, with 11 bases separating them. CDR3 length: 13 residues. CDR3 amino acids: CASSDERRETQYF. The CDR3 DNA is TGTGCCAGCAGCGACGAACGGCGGGAGACCCAGTACTTC.

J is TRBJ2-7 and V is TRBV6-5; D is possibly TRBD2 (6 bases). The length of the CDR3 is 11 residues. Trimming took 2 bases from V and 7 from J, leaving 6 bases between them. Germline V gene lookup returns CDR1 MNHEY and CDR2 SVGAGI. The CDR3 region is CASSYGGEQYF. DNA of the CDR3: TGTGCCAGCAGTTACGGGGGGGAGCAGTACTTC.

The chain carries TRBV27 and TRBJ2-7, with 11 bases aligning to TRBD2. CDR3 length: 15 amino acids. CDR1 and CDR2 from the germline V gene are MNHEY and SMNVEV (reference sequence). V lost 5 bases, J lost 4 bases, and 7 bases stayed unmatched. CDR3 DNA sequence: TGTGCCAGCAGTCTAGCGACTAGCGGGATTTACGAGCAGTACTTC. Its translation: CASSLATSGIYEQYF.

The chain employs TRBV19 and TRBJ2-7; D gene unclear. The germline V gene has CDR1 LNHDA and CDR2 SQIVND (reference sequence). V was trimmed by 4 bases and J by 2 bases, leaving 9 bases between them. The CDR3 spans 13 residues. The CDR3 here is CASSNQAAYEQYF. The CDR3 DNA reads TGTGCCAGTAGTAACCAGGCAGCCTACGAGCAGTACTTC.

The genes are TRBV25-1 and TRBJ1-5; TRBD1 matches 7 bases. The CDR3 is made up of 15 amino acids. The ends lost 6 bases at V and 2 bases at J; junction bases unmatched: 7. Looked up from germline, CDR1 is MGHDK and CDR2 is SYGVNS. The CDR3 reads CASRRGGRGNQPQHF. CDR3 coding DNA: TGTGCCAGCAGGAGAGGGGGCAGGGGCAATCAGCCCCAGCATTTT.

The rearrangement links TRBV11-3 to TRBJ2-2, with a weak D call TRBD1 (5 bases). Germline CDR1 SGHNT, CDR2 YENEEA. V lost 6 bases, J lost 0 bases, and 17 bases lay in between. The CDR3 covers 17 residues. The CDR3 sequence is CASSRGKPFANTGELFF. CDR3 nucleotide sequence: TGTGCCAGCAGTAGGGGAAAACCGTTCGCGAACACCGGGGAGCTGTTTTTT.